What follows are 10 T cell receptor beta chains derived from one specimen sequenced in a study of spatial heterogeneity in lung cancer. Their recognized antigens are unknown. Study-wide results and caveats: Tumors with more nonsynonymous mutations had more expanded intratumoral alpha and beta TCRs.

TCRdb fed the 5' RACE reads into MiXCR, producing one record per CDR3 protein. Among some 7,000 distinct CDR3 sequences, around 15% were seen once, and the ten largest hold roughly 10%. The time point here: sample taken at primary tumor resection. The sample was lung tumor tissue, taken at surgery. These receptors were collected from a female donor with early-stage non-small cell lung cancer.

This clonotype counts as medium-sized. This beta chain is off target for a library built for alpha chains, so its abundance means little. The genes are TRBV5-8 and TRBJ1-2, with D perhaps TRBD1 (5 bases). V was cut by 0 bases and J by 4 bases, with 16 bases left in between. Germline V gene sequence: CDR1 SGHTS, CDR2 YDEGEE. The CDR3 loop spans 16 amino acids. The CDR3 DNA follows: TGTGCCAGCAGCTTGGGCCGGCGCGGCGGGGCCTATGGCTACACCTTC. Amino acids: CASSLGRRGGAYGYTF. Drawing the rest from reference TRBV5-8 and TRBJ1-2, the complete variable domain is EAGVTQSPTHLIKTRGQQATLRCSPISGHTSVYWYQQALGLGLQFLLWYDEGEERNRGNFPPRFSGRQFPNYSSELNVNALELEDSALYLCASSLGRRGGAYGYTFGSGTRLTVV.

This clonotype qualifies as medium-sized. Within a library made for alpha chains, this beta chain is off target, and its count is uninformative. V usage is TRBV29-1 and J usage is TRBJ1-5; D remains unclear. V was pared by 5 bases and J by 5 bases, with 10 bases between. CDR3 size: 12 residues. CDR1 is SQVTM, CDR2 ANQGSEA, per germline. The CDR3 protein is CSVQSGDQPQHF. The CDR3 nucleotides read TGCAGCGTTCAATCCGGTGATCAGCCCCAGCATTTT.

This clonotype is labeled medium-sized. This beta chain came through as a stray read in a library set up for alpha chains, and its size says little. This chain links TRBV5-4 with TRBJ1-1; TRBD1 is a possible D gene (5 bases). Germline CDR1 is SGHNT and CDR2 is YYREEE (reference sequence). This CDR3 is built from 14 residues. V lost 5 bases and J 4 bases, leaving 15 bases between the germline ends. This chain's CDR3 is CASSFQIQGTEAFF. Here the CDR3 DNA reads TGTGCCAGCAGTTTTCAGATCCAGGGCACTGAAGCTTTCTTT. Full variable domain (rest looked up from reference TRBV5-4 and TRBJ1-1): ETGVTQSPTHLIKTRGQQVTLRCSSQSGHNTVSWYQQALGQGPQFIFQYYREEENGRGNFPPRFSGLQFPNYSSELNVNALELDDSALYLCASSFQIQGTEAFFGQGTRLTVV.

In this sample, this clonotype turned up many times. Found in a library prepared for alpha chains, this beta chain is an off-target read, and its abundance has little meaning. This chain connects TRBV5-1 to TRBJ2-7; D gene uncertain. Germline V gene lookup returns CDR1 SGHRS and CDR2 YFSETQ. This CDR3 region has 13 residues. Deletions cut 6 bases from V and 3 bases from J, with 13 bases between. The CDR3 loop reads CASNQNRRYEQYF. For the CDR3, the DNA is TGCGCCAGCAACCAAAATCGCCGCTACGAGCAGTACTTC.

This clonotype has at least ten counts. This beta chain is off target for a library built for alpha chains, so its abundance means little. V is TRBV5-7 and J is TRBJ1-5; 7 nucleotides align to TRBD1. TRBV5-7 is noted as an ORF with a role that remains uncertain. The junction had 4 bases not matched to a gene; V was cut back by 4 bases and J by 3 bases. This CDR3 has 14 residues. The CDR3 reads CASSADRANQPQHF. For the CDR3, the DNA is TGTGCCAGCAGCGCCGACAGGGCCAATCAGCCCCAGCATTTT.

The table lists this clonotype with many counts. Within a library made for alpha chains, this beta chain is off target, and its count is uninformative. The chain links TRBV13 to TRBJ2-2; D is possibly TRBD1 (6 bases). Trimming took 5 bases from V and 6 from J, leaving 13 bases between them. The CDR3 runs 14 residues. Per germline, CDR1 PRHDT and CDR2 FYEKMQ (reference sequence). CDR3 nucleotides: TGTGCCAGCAGCCCCGCAGGGACACCCGGGGAGCTGTTTTTT. Its translation: CASSPAGTPGELFF.

This clonotype was seen ten or more times. In a library made to pick up alpha chains, this beta chain is a stray read with a size that means little. The chain combines TRBV6-2 or TRBV6-3 with TRBJ2-2; possible D gene TRBD2, 7 bases. Trimming removed 7 bases at V and 5 bases at J, with 14 bases between. The CDR3 is made up of 14 amino acids. Per the germline V gene, CDR1 is MNHEY and CDR2 is SVGEGT. CDR3 loop: CASIWGGRTGELFF. CDR3 DNA: TGTGCCAGCATTTGGGGGGGCAGGACCGGGGAGCTGTTTTTT.

This clonotype appeared many times. The library was prepared for alpha chains; this beta chain is a stray read, so its frequency means little. The genes are TRBV6-2 or TRBV6-3 and TRBJ1-5, with D perhaps matching TRBD1 (6 bases). The V end was cut by 2 bases, the J end by 0 bases, with 20 bases between. The CDR3 is made up of 19 amino acids. In germline, CDR1 is MNHEY, CDR2 SVGEGT. CDR3 sequence: CASSYPIPRTDYSNQPQHF. Written as DNA, the CDR3 is TGTGCCAGCAGTTACCCGATCCCTCGGACAGATTATAGCAATCAGCCCCAGCATTTT.

This clonotype came up many times. This beta chain slipped into a library made for alpha chains as a stray read, so its size is not meaningful. V usage is TRBV5-1 and J usage is TRBJ1-1; maybe TRBD1 (5 bases). V was trimmed by 3 bases and J by 0 bases, leaving 9 bases between them. CDR1 is SGHRS, CDR2 YFSETQ, per germline. The CDR3 spans 14 residues. Here the CDR3 reads CASSWGRLNTEAFF. For the CDR3, the DNA is TGCGCCAGCAGCTGGGGACGTCTGAACACTGAAGCTTTCTTT.

This clonotype was counted at least ten times. As an off-target read in a library built for alpha chains, this beta chain has a frequency of little significance. V gene TRBV5-1 combines with J gene TRBJ2-7; tentatively, D is TRBD2 (6 bases). This CDR3 contains 12 residues. The germline gives CDR1 SGHRS, CDR2 YFSETQ. The V gene lost 5 bases and the J gene lost 2 bases, with 8 bases spanning the gap. The CDR3 spells CASREGTYEQYF. CDR3 DNA sequence: TGCGCCAGCAGGGAGGGGACCTACGAGCAGTACTTC.